Shown below are 20 T cell receptor beta chains from a single sample sequenced in a study of cytomegalovirus exposure and HLA in healthy donors (dated by TCRdb to the late 2010s). Receptor amplification or capture employed the immunoSEQ multiplex PCR assay. For the multiplex PCR, a mixture combining 60 forward primers for TCR Vbeta segments and 13 reverse primers for TCR Jbeta segments was used. In TCRdb, the immuneACCESS table is reduced to in-frame sequences with V and J assigned. These tables do not hold every clone; where another copy was compared, an unresolved V gene accounts for under half, and the others remain unexplained. Across this sample there are approximately 140,000 clones, with over 70% seen only once. The top ten hold around 1.9% of the sample. Sequenced: PBMCs. These receptors were taken from a middle-aged woman in good health and CMV-seronegative.

The DNA of the CDR3 is TGTGCCAGCAAACAGAGACGGTACAGGGAAGGCGAAAAACTGTTTTTT. Residues: CASKQRRYREGEKLFF. V usage is TRBV28 and J usage is TRBJ1-4; a weak D match, TRBD1 (6 bases). The CDR3 extends over 16 amino acids. The germline V and J ends were trimmed by 7 bases and 8 bases, with 23 bases remaining between them. Germline V gives CDR1 MDHEN, CDR2 SYDVKM.

This clone was found once. This chain connects TRBV19 to TRBJ1-1; D remains ambiguous. Trimming pared 6 bases from V and 0 bases from J, leaving 8 bases between. CDR3 length: 13 residues. Germline V CDR1 and CDR2: LNHDA, SQIVND (reference sequence). The CDR3: CASRGGLNTEAFF. DNA of the CDR3: TGTGCCAGTAGAGGCGGCTTGAACACTGAAGCTTTCTTT.

The CDR3 reads CASSPPSPGGTQPQHF. The DNA for the CDR3 is TGTGCCAGTAGTCCGCCCTCCCCCGGAGGGACTCAGCCCCAGCATTTT. V usage is TRBV19 and J usage is TRBJ1-5; tentatively, D is TRBD1 (5 bases). Germline-derived CDR1 and CDR2 are LNHDA and SQIVND (reference sequence). This CDR3 comprises 16 residues. The V gene lost 5 bases and the J gene lost 6 bases, with 20 bases spanning the gap.

J is TRBJ2-7 and V is TRBV19; 13 bases agree with TRBD2. CDR1 LNHDA and CDR2 SQIVND come from the germline V gene (reference sequence). The CDR3 totals 15 residues. V gave up 5 bases and J gave up 6 bases; unmatched junction bases: 7. CDR3 protein: CASSSRTSGSSEQYF. CDR3 bases: TGTGCCAGTAGTTCCCGGACTAGCGGGAGCTCCGAGCAGTACTTC.

This chain links TRBV21-1 with TRBJ2-7; TRBD2 reflects the table's D call only, with no check against the DNA. TRBV21-1 is a pseudogene locus. The CDR3 length is 15 residues. The CDR3 sequence is CASRPPAYSSYQQYF. CDR3 DNA: TGTGCCAGCAGGCCCCCGGCGTATAGCTCCTACCAGCAGTACTTC.

The chain couples TRBV28 to TRBJ1-5, with D possibly TRBD1 on 6 matching bases. Germline CDR1 MDHEN, CDR2 SYDVKM. The germline V and J ends were trimmed by 6 bases and 7 bases, with 10 bases remaining between them. There are 12 residues in the CDR3. The CDR3 sequence is CASSLTGQPQHF. The CDR3 region has the DNA TGTGCCAGCAGCCTTACAGGGCAGCCCCAGCATTTT.

This rearrangement joins TRBV6-1 to TRBJ1-2; 10 bases align to TRBD1. The CDR3 runs 15 residues. Germline CDR1 and CDR2: MNHNS and SASEGT. Unmatched junction bases numbered 4, after V lost 4 bases and J lost 2 bases. The CDR3 loop reads CASSVGQGGNYGYTF. The CDR3 DNA sequence: TGTGCCAGCAGTGTCGGACAGGGGGGAAACTATGGCTACACCTTC.

The CDR3 DNA sequence: TGTGCCAGCAGCTTAGGAGAGACAGGGGTATCTGAAGCTTTCTTT. As protein: CASSLGETGVSEAFF. V and J are TRBV7-6 and TRBJ1-1, with 8 bases that match TRBD1. CDR1 SGHVS and CDR2 FNYEAQ come from the germline V gene. V trimming: 1 base; J trimming: 6 bases; junction bases outside the gene matches: 7. The CDR3 sequence is 15 residues long.

With regard to this clone: Germline is not matched at one junction end, which may reflect a read error. V and J are TRBV28 and TRBJ1-3; D possibly corresponds to TRBD1 (6 bases). This CDR3 comprises 12 residues. Germline lookup yields CDR1 MDHEN and CDR2 SYDVKM. CDR3 loop: CASSRGTGPENF. CDR3 in DNA: TGTGCCAGCAGTCGGGGTACAGGGCCCGAAAATTTT.

The CDR3 DNA follows: TGTGCCAGCAGACCCGGCAGGGTTGAGACCCAGTACTTC. Its protein product is CASRPGRVETQYF. The rearrangement uses TRBV27 and TRBJ2-5; maybe TRBD1 (5 bases). Looked up from germline, CDR1 is MNHEY and CDR2 is SMNVEV (reference sequence). The V end was cut by 6 bases, the J end by 5 bases, with 13 bases between. The CDR3 contains 13 residues.

The chain has TRBV7-3 and TRBJ2-7; TRBD1 aligns across 9 bases. CDR1 is SGHTA, CDR2 FQGTGA, per germline. V lost 1 base, J lost 3 bases, and 10 bases stayed unmatched. The CDR3 length is 17 residues. The CDR3 sequence is CASSLNAPGTGSYEQYF. CDR3 in DNA: TGTGCCAGCAGCTTAAACGCCCCCGGGACAGGGAGCTACGAGCAGTACTTC.

The chain couples TRBV14 to TRBJ1-1; no reliable D call. CDR1 and CDR2 (germline): SGHDN, FVKESK. Deletions cut 1 base from V and 11 bases from J, with 8 bases between. This CDR3 comprises 11 residues. CDR3 nucleotide sequence: TGTGCCAGCAGCCAAGTTGGCAGGGCTTTCTTT. Its translation is CASSQVGRAFF.

The sample holds a few counts of this clone. The chain carries TRBV5-1 and TRBJ2-2; D is perhaps TRBD1 (5 bases). V was clipped by 2 bases and J by 3 bases, with 11 bases between them. Germline CDR1 reads SGHRS; CDR2 reads YFSETQ. The CDR3 length is 15 residues. The CDR3 sequence: CASSLGVLDTGELFF. CDR3 DNA: TGCGCCAGCAGCTTAGGGGTGTTGGACACCGGGGAGCTGTTTTTT.

The J gene is TRBJ2-2, the V gene TRBV28; the D is unclear. V was cut by 6 bases and J by 7 bases, with 9 bases left in between. This CDR3 is 12 amino acids long. CDR1 and CDR2 from the germline V gene are MDHEN and SYDVKM. CDR3 coding DNA: TGTGCCAGCAGGCGAGGAAGCGGGGAGCTGTTTTTT. The encoded protein is CASRRGSGELFF.

The chain joins TRBV30 to TRBJ2-5, with unresolved D. V was pared by 1 base and J by 3 bases, with 3 bases between. The length of the CDR3 is 11 residues. CDR1 and CDR2 from the germline V gene are GTSNPN and SVGIG (reference sequence). The CDR3 DNA is TGTGCCTGGAGTGGCGAAGAGACCCAGTACTTC. Translating it yields CAWSGEETQYF. The whole variable domain, remainder taken from reference TRBV30 and TRBJ2-5, is SQTIHQWPATLVQPVGSPLSLECTVEGTSNPNLYWYRQAAGRGLQLLFYSVGIGQISSEVPQNLSASRPQDRQFILSSKKLLLSDSGFYLCAWSGEETQYFGPGTRLLVL.

The rearrangement links TRBV6-1 to TRBJ1-4; D might be TRBD1 (5 bases). The CDR3 contains 15 residues. The V gene lost 7 bases and the J gene lost 4 bases, with 16 bases spanning the gap. The germline V gene has CDR1 MNHNS and CDR2 SASEGT. CDR3 nucleotides: TGTGCCAGCAATGGGCGAGACAGCGTTAATGAAAAACTGTTTTTT. It yields the protein CASNGRDSVNEKLFF.

The V gene is TRBV15, the J gene TRBJ2-1; 12 nucleotides match TRBD2. The V segment lost 7 bases and the J segment 8 bases; nucleotides outside the gene matches: 9. Per the germline V gene, CDR1 is LNHNV and CDR2 is YYDKDF (reference sequence). This CDR3 is 15 amino acids long. This CDR3 reads CATTYLAGGFYEQFF. The DNA for the CDR3 is TGTGCCACCACCTACCTAGCGGGAGGGTTCTATGAGCAGTTCTTC.

The table lists this clone with a count of one. The J gene is TRBJ2-7, the V gene TRBV28; D unclear. The CDR3 runs to 12 residues. V lost 4 bases and J 5 bases, leaving 9 bases between the germline ends. CDR1 is MDHEN and CDR2 is SYDVKM in the germline V gene. The DNA of the CDR3 is TGTGCCAGCAGTTCCCATACGGACGAGCAGTACTTC. Translation: CASSSHTDEQYF.

This clone was recorded a few times. The V gene is TRBV5-1, the J gene TRBJ2-2, with a weak D call TRBD2 (6 bases). V lost 5 bases, J lost 1 base, and 12 bases lay in between. Germline-derived CDR1 and CDR2 are SGHRS and YFSETQ. CDR3 length: 15 residues. The chain's CDR3 is CASRHRDLNTGELFF. For the CDR3, the DNA is TGCGCCAGCAGGCACCGGGACTTGAACACCGGGGAGCTGTTTTTT.

The V call is TRBV28, the J call TRBJ1-1; 9 positions match TRBD1. CDR3 length: 15 residues. Per the germline V gene, CDR1 is MDHEN and CDR2 is SYDVKM. V gave up 7 bases and J gave up 1 base; unmatched junction bases: 7. The CDR3 loop is CASTIQGAGNTEAFF. The CDR3 DNA sequence: TGTGCCAGCACGATACAGGGGGCAGGGAACACTGAAGCTTTCTTT.